The clone carrying this TCR beta chain was seen a handful of times. The antigen is not known. This entry is derived from a study of blood T cells in healthy people across ages. Study observations and caveats: Diversity figures derived from one million T cells were judged to underestimate the true value. TCR beta diversity correlated strongly with naive T cell percentage.

Germline CDR1 MNHEY, CDR2 SVGEGT. V lost 5 bases to trimming and J lost 4 bases; unmatched junction nucleotides: 14. The CDR3 length is 16 residues. It was with a sample-barcoded 5' primer and a J-beta primer mix that a second PCR of about 6 to 12 cycles was run. Carrying 12 random nucleotides, a template-switch adaptor labeled each individual cDNA molecule. TCRdb called the 5' RACE reads again in MiXCR, with one record for every CDR3 protein. This table has hundreds of thousands of distinct CDR3 sequences, around 41% appearing once. Sequenced input: blood. This TCR was recovered from a man at least 80 years old in good health. This chain connects TRBV6-2 or TRBV6-3 to TRBJ2-7, with TRBD1 identical over 7 bases. The CDR3 is CASSPWTGGRSYEQYF. Written as DNA, the CDR3 is TGTGCCAGCAGTCCCTGGACAGGCGGACGTTCATACGAGCAGTACTTC.